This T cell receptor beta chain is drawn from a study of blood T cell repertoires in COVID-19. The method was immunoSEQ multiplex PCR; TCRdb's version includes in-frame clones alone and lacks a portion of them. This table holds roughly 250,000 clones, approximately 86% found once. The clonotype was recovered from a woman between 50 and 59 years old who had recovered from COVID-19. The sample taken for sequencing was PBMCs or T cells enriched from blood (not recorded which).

CDR3 sequence (DNA): TGTGCCAGCAGCCCGTACAGTTCTGATGGCTACACCTTC. Translated, it gives CASSPYSSDGYTF. The chain links TRBV11-1 to TRBJ1-2; D is unclear. With 5 bases removed from V and 6 bases from J, the gap between germline ends came to 13 bases. Germline V CDR1 and CDR2: SGHAT, FQDESV (reference sequence). The CDR3 totals 13 residues.